These T cell receptor beta chains were read from a single sample in a study of blood T cell repertoires in COVID-19. Here immunoSEQ multiplex PCR was the method, and the copy in TCRdb shows in-frame clones only, minus some. The repertoire holds around 140,000 clones, less than 80% seen once, with over 4% in the top ten. Sequenced: peripheral blood. The receptor set was obtained from a woman aged 80 or older with active or convalescent COVID-19. The conserved cysteine and the conserved F or W are not part of the CDR3 here. Each record gives: J gene, V gene, CDR3 protein.

>TRBJ1-6|TRBV27
ASSPGTARNSPLH
>TRBJ2-6|TRBV5-1
ASSPDRLGSLSGANVLT
>TRBJ2-7|TRBV7-2
ASSLGADSSYEQY
>TRBJ1-2|TRBV6-2/TRBV6-3
ASSRPGQANYGYT
>TRBJ2-7|TRBV6-6
ASSPFEDRQGHPYEQY
>TRBJ1-3|TRBV7-6
ASSQNTGNTIY
>TRBJ1-6|TRBV4-3
ASSRGQAINSPLH
>TRBJ1-4|TRBV19
ASSRPGGINEKLF
>TRBJ2-3|TRBV12-3/TRBV12-4
ASSLAAVDTQY
>TRBJ1-5|TRBV20-1
SARGGQPQH
>TRBJ1-3|TRBV9
ASSVGTGGGNTIY
>TRBJ1-4|TRBV5-8
ASSFDAGFGEKLF
>TRBJ2-1|TRBV27
ASSFSTGTRDNEQF
>TRBJ2-7|TRBV4-2
ASSRDRGDEQY
>TRBJ2-7|TRBV9
ASSVGIGQGDYEQY
>TRBJ1-2|TRBV2
ASRDTGFYGYT
>TRBJ1-5|TRBV11-1
ASGPTGGEDQPQH
>TRBJ1-2|TRBV6-1
ASSDLGRYGYT
>TRBJ2-1|TRBV5-4
ASSLTSGGVDEQF
>TRBJ1-2|TRBV7-6
ASSSSGSGGYT